The 24 T cell receptor beta chains reported below all come from one sample, sequenced in a study of blood T cell repertoires in COVID-19. The protocol was immunoSEQ multiplex PCR, while the TCRdb copy is restricted to in-frame clones and leaves out a portion. The sample consists of over 250,000 clones, around 90% of them appearing once. Sequenced material: peripheral blood. These receptors originate from a man aged 50 to 59 with acute or convalescent COVID-19.

This clone was seen once. The sample has other DNA sequences that encode this CDR3 too. The gene calls are TRBV5-1 and TRBJ1-6, with D uncertain. The CDR3 length is 13 residues. The V and J ends lost 0 bases and 7 bases respectively, with 5 bases between them. Germline V CDR1 and CDR2: SGHRS, YFSETQ. CDR3 residues: CASSLDRNSPLHF. The CDR3 DNA reads TGCGCCAGCAGCTTGGACAGAAATTCACCCCTCCACTTT.

The CDR3 DNA reads as TGCAGCGTTTCGCCGAGGCTCAATGAAAAACTGTTTTTT. This translates into CSVSPRLNEKLFF. V usage is TRBV29-1 and J usage is TRBJ1-4, with D unresolved. V was shortened by 5 bases and J by 5 bases, with 12 bases between the two germline ends. This CDR3 is built from 13 residues. Germline CDR1 SQVTM, CDR2 ANQGSEA.

The chain uses TRBV3-1 (or the pseudogene TRBV3-2) and TRBJ1-3; no reliable D call. Germline V gene data show CDR1 as LGHDT and CDR2 as YNNKEL (reference sequence). The length of the CDR3 is 14 residues. V lost 4 bases and J 0 bases, leaving 7 bases between the germline ends. CDR3 residues: CASSLTDSGNTIYF. Written as DNA, the CDR3 is TGTGCCAGCAGCCTAACAGACTCTGGAAACACCATATATTTT.

This rearrangement joins TRBV30 to TRBJ1-5; the D gene is possibly TRBD1 (6 bases). V was pared by 6 bases and J by 4 bases, with 19 bases between. There are 15 residues in the CDR3. Germline CDR1 reads GTSNPN; CDR2 reads SVGIG (reference sequence). This chain's CDR3 is CACSRSPGVNQPQHF. In nucleotides, the CDR3 is TGTGCCTGTAGTCGGAGTCCAGGGGTAAATCAGCCCCAGCATTTT.

V usage is TRBV19 and J usage is TRBJ2-3; D may be TRBD1 (6 bases). V gave up 3 bases and J gave up 4 bases, with 8 bases separating them. In germline, CDR1 is LNHDA, CDR2 SQIVND (reference sequence). The CDR3 sequence is 13 residues long. CDR3 DNA sequence: TGTGCCAGTAGTATCCGACAGGCAGATACGCAGTATTTT. Its translation: CASSIRQADTQYF.

J is TRBJ2-7 and V is TRBV5-4; TRBD2 might be the D (6 bases). The V and J ends lost 4 bases and 3 bases respectively, with 11 bases between them. Germline CDR1 reads SGHNT; CDR2 reads YYREEE (reference sequence). This CDR3 region has 13 residues. CDR3 bases: TGTGCCAGCAGCCCGGGACTTTTCTACGAGCAGTACTTC. Protein: CASSPGLFYEQYF.

The J gene is TRBJ2-3, the V gene TRBV2, with a tentative D call TRBD1 (6 bases). The CDR3 covers 18 residues. The V gene's germline CDR1 is SNHLY and CDR2 FYNNEI. V lost 2 bases and J 5 bases, leaving 23 bases between the germline ends. DNA of the CDR3: TGTGCCAGCAGTGAATGGTCAGGGGAGAGACATTACAGAGATACGCAGTATTTT. It specifies CASSEWSGERHYRDTQYF.

The genes are TRBV5-4 and TRBJ1-4, with D hard to call. Trimming shortened V by 3 bases and J by 4 bases, and 7 bases separated the two germline ends. CDR1 and CDR2 (germline): SGHNT, YYREEE (reference sequence). CDR3 size: 13 residues. CDR3 loop: CASSSRVNEKLFF. The CDR3 bases are TGTGCCAGCAGCTCTCGGGTTAATGAAAAACTGTTTTTT.

A few counts support this clone. This chain links TRBV30 with TRBJ2-7; maybe TRBD1 (5 bases). Germline values: CDR1 GTSNPN, CDR2 SVGIG (reference sequence). V was cut by 5 bases and J by 6 bases, with 17 bases left in between. This CDR3 has 13 residues. In nucleotides, the CDR3 is TGTGCCTGGGCAGCTTCGCAGGGCTCCGAGCAGTACTTC. Translation: CAWAASQGSEQYF.

This chain links TRBV19 with TRBJ1-3; D remains unclear. V gave up 9 bases and J gave up 5 bases, with 5 bases separating them. Per germline, CDR1 LNHDA and CDR2 SQIVND (reference sequence). CDR3 size: 10 residues. CDR3 region: CASERNTIYF. CDR3 bases: TGTGCCAGCGAGAGAAACACCATATATTTT.

The chain is built from TRBV3-1 (or the pseudogene TRBV3-2) and TRBJ1-5; D call uncertain. The germline gives CDR1 LGHDT, CDR2 YNNKEL (reference sequence). Trimming stripped 1 base from V and 2 bases from J, with 3 bases between. The CDR3 consists of 13 residues. The CDR3 bases are TGTGCCAGCAGCCAAGGGCGCAATCAGCCCCAGCATTTT. Protein product: CASSQGRNQPQHF.

The V and J genes are TRBV30 and TRBJ2-3; 7 bases are a match to TRBD1. V lost 4 bases to trimming and J lost 4 bases; unmatched junction nucleotides: 11. The germline CDR1 and CDR2 sequences are GTSNPN and SVGIG (reference sequence). The CDR3 runs to 15 residues. The CDR3: CAWTPRDRRPDTQYF. In DNA form, the CDR3 reads TGTGCCTGGACCCCCCGGGACAGAAGACCAGATACGCAGTATTTT.

The J gene is TRBJ1-1, the V gene TRBV12-5, with 8 bases aligning to TRBD1. The CDR3 sequence is 14 residues long. V gave up 2 bases and J gave up 1 base; unmatched junction bases: 0. Germline CDR1 reads LGHNT; CDR2 reads FRNRAP. The chain's CDR3 is CASGLTGGNTEAFF. The CDR3 nucleotides read TGTGCTAGTGGTTTGACAGGGGGGAACACTGAAGCTTTCTTT.

The V gene is TRBV19, the J gene TRBJ1-4; 7 positions match TRBD1. Germline V gene lookup returns CDR1 LNHDA and CDR2 SQIVND (reference sequence). With V trimmed by 4 bases and J by 2 bases, 4 bases remained unmatched. CDR3 size: 15 residues. The CDR3 here is CASSTLQGTNEKLFF. The DNA of the CDR3 is TGTGCCAGTAGTACGTTACAGGGGACTAATGAAAAACTGTTTTTT. The full variable domain, completed using reference TRBV19 and TRBJ1-4, is DGGITQSPKYLFRKEGQNVTLSCEQNLNHDAMYWYRQDPGQGLRLIYYSQIVNDFQKGDIAEGYSVSREKKESFPLTVTSAQKNPTAFYLCASSTLQGTNEKLFFGSGTQLSVL.

CDR3 in DNA: TGTGCCAGCAGTTACGGGGGTGGGGGCAGAAATGAAGCTTTCTTT. Its protein is CASSYGGGGRNEAFF. The chain uses TRBV6-5 and TRBJ1-1, with a possible D match to TRBD1 (6 bases). The germline V gene has CDR1 MNHEY and CDR2 SVGAGI. V shed 2 bases and J shed 7 bases, with 17 bases lying between them. The CDR3 loop spans 15 amino acids.

The chain couples TRBV30 to TRBJ2-1, with D unresolved. Trimming shortened V by 0 bases and J by 0 bases, and 12 bases separated the two germline ends. The CDR3 spans 16 residues. Germline V lookup: CDR1 GTSNPN, CDR2 SVGIG (reference sequence). In DNA form, the CDR3 reads TGTGCCTGGAGTGTTGGCCGCCCAAGCTCCTACAATGAGCAGTTCTTC. This encodes CAWSVGRPSSYNEQFF.

The V call is TRBV13, the J call TRBJ1-5, with 9 bases lining up with TRBD1. The CDR3 spans 16 residues. Germline V lookup: CDR1 PRHDT, CDR2 FYEKMQ (reference sequence). Trimming took 5 bases from V and 8 from J; bases not matched to a gene: 13. This chain's CDR3 is CASSMSGTGRKEPQHF. CDR3 DNA: TGTGCCAGCAGCATGAGCGGGACAGGGAGAAAGGAGCCCCAGCATTTT.

This clone was seen a few times. Additional DNA sequences in this sample encode the identical CDR3. This chain uses TRBV2 with TRBJ2-7; 7 nucleotides agree with TRBD1. CDR1 and CDR2 (germline): SNHLY, FYNNEI. This CDR3 has 12 amino acids. The V and J ends lost 6 bases and 3 bases, in that order; junction bases with no gene match: 2. CDR3 sequence reads: CASRGDSYEQYF. CDR3 in DNA: TGTGCCAGCAGGGGGGACAGCTACGAGCAGTACTTC.

The gene calls are TRBV7-9 and TRBJ1-4; D perhaps matches TRBD1 (5 bases). CDR3 length: 15 residues. Trimming left V 5 bases short and J 11 bases short, with 21 bases between. Germline CDR1 and CDR2: SEHNR and FQNEAQ (reference sequence). The CDR3 region is CASSKGTREVRKLFF. CDR3 coding DNA: TGTGCCAGCAGCAAAGGGACCAGGGAAGTAAGGAAACTGTTTTTT. The full variable domain, completed using reference TRBV7-9 and TRBJ1-4, is DTGVSQNPRHKITKRGQNVTFRCDPISEHNRLYWYRQTLGQGPEFLTYFQNEAQLEKSRLLSDRFSAERPKGSFSTLEIQRTEQGDSAMYLCASSKGTREVRKLFFGSGTQLSVL.

This clone was seen a few times. This chain joins TRBV18 and TRBJ2-1; 12 bases are a match to TRBD2. Germline CDR1 and CDR2: KGHSH and LQKENI. V was clipped by 3 bases and J by 6 bases; unmatched bases: 3. This CDR3 has 15 amino acids. The CDR3 sequence is CASSPPSGGVNEQFF. CDR3 coding DNA: TGTGCCAGCTCACCTCCTAGCGGGGGGGTCAATGAGCAGTTCTTC.

The rearrangement links TRBV19 to TRBJ2-4; D possibly corresponds to TRBD1 (6 bases). CDR1 and CDR2 from the germline V gene are LNHDA and SQIVND (reference sequence). The CDR3 sequence is 14 residues long. Trimming took off 9 bases at V and 0 bases at J, with 12 bases between the two ends. The CDR3: CASRGSQAKNIQYF. The DNA for the CDR3 is TGTGCCAGCAGGGGTAGCCAAGCCAAAAACATTCAGTACTTC.

V is TRBV19 and J is TRBJ2-3; 7 bases align to TRBD1. In germline, CDR1 is LNHDA, CDR2 SQIVND (reference sequence). The CDR3 runs 15 residues. V dropped 4 bases and J dropped 6; count of bases not matched to a gene: 10. The CDR3 DNA is TGTGCCAGTAGTACTCGGACAGGTGCAAGGGATACGCAGTATTTT. This sequence encodes CASSTRTGARDTQYF.

CDR3 sequence (DNA): TGCGCCAGCAGCCCGACGGGACAGGGCTACGAGCAGTACTTC. Translated: CASSPTGQGYEQYF. The chain recombines TRBV5-1 with TRBJ2-7; 9 bases map to TRBD1. The ends lost 4 bases at V and 3 bases at J; junction bases unmatched: 5. This CDR3 spans 14 amino acids. CDR1 and CDR2 (germline): SGHRS, YFSETQ. Full variable domain (remainder filled in from reference TRBV5-1 and TRBJ2-7): KAGVTQTPRYLIKTRGQQVTLSCSPISGHRSVSWYQQTPGQGLQFLFEYFSETQRNKGNFPGRFSGRQFSNSRSEMNVSTLELGDSALYLCASSPTGQGYEQYFGPGTRLTVT.

The chain combines TRBV2 with TRBJ1-2; 7 bases match TRBD1. CDR1 and CDR2 from the germline V gene are SNHLY and FYNNEI. The J segment lost 4 bases and the V segment lost 8 bases, leaving 4 bases of the junction unmatched. This CDR3 comprises 12 residues. CDR3 residues: CASEQGFYGYTF. The CDR3 nucleotides are TGTGCCAGCGAACAGGGGTTCTATGGCTACACCTTC.